The T cell receptor beta chain described here comes from a study of vaccination and CD4 T cells after COVID-19. Treatment here: approximately 9-day PBMC culture with coronavirus spike peptide pools or control peptides (ViraFEST assay). Remarks on this clonotype: The antigen remains unidentified.

Cultured CD4+ T cell DNA underwent sequencing with the Oncomine TCR Beta short-read assay. TCRdb reanalysed the PCR reads using MiXCR and keeps one entry per CDR3 protein. The sample records more than 15,000 distinct CDR3 sequences, around 31% being singletons. Germline V lookup: CDR1 MNHEY, CDR2 SMNVEV (reference sequence). CDR3 length: 15 amino acids. Trimming at V came to 7 bases and at J to 1 base, leaving 9 bases not matched to a gene. V and J are TRBV27 and TRBJ1-1; 7 bases match TRBD1. Material for sequencing was cultured CD4+ T cells from blood. The source of this sequence is a human donor with COVID-19. The CDR3 here is CASNKPGQKNTEAFF. The DNA of the CDR3 is TGTGCCAGCAATAAACCGGGACAGAAGAACACTGAAGCTTTCTTT.